Listed below are T cell receptor beta chains from one sample, sequenced in a study of T-cell reconstitution after alpha-beta-depleted transplantation in children. TCRdb re-derived calls from the PCR reads in MiXCR, one entry per CDR3 protein. The sample holds around 110,000 distinct CDR3 sequences, about 9.3% seen once. The material was PBMCs, obtained before TCRalphabeta/CD19-depleted stem cell transplant. These receptors all stem from a boy between 2 and 15 years old with acute lymphoblastic leukemia, due to receive a stem cell transplant. Each CDR3 is given with its conserved first and last residue. Fields, in order: D gene, clone size, J gene, V gene, CDR3 protein, CDR3 DNA. A D gene is named only where the DNA matches it firmly. Only part of the rows carry a size: once, few, many, or a class if the clone is expanded.

d_call: -; clone_size: few; j_call: TRBJ2-1; v_call: TRBV11-2; cdr3_aa: CASSPPGTAPIGEQFF; cdr3_nt: TGTGCCAGCAGCCCCCCAGGGACTGCACCTATCGGTGAGCAGTTCTTC
d_call: -; clone_size: few; j_call: TRBJ1-1; v_call: TRBV7-9; cdr3_aa: CASSKAQQVEAFF; cdr3_nt: TGTGCCAGCAGTAAGGCCCAACAGGTTGAAGCTTTCTTT
d_call: TRBD2; clone_size: many; j_call: TRBJ2-3; v_call: TRBV12-3/TRBV12-4; cdr3_aa: CASSLGVGLAGAISTDTQYF; cdr3_nt: TGTGCCAGCAGTTTGGGAGTAGGGCTAGCGGGCGCCATTAGCACAGATACGCAGTATTTT
d_call: TRBD2; clone_size: few; j_call: TRBJ2-1; v_call: TRBV7-6; cdr3_aa: CASSLLAGARRDNEQFF; cdr3_nt: TGTGCCAGCAGCTTACTAGCGGGAGCACGAAGAGACAATGAGCAGTTCTTC
d_call: -; clone_size: many; j_call: TRBJ2-1; v_call: TRBV20-1; cdr3_aa: CSASNLLGNTSYNEQFF; cdr3_nt: TGCAGTGCTAGCAATCTGCTGGGTAATACGAGCTACAATGAGCAGTTCTTC
d_call: TRBD1; clone_size: -; j_call: TRBJ2-7; v_call: TRBV24-1; cdr3_aa: CATAGTGDHEQYF; cdr3_nt: TGTGCCACCGCCGGGACAGGGGACCACGAGCAGTACTTC
d_call: -; clone_size: few; j_call: TRBJ2-1; v_call: TRBV7-9; cdr3_aa: CASSLVSGAIYNEQFF; cdr3_nt: TGTGCCAGCAGCTTAGTCTCGGGGGCCATTTACAATGAGCAGTTCTTC
d_call: TRBD2; clone_size: few; j_call: TRBJ2-2; v_call: TRBV30; cdr3_aa: CAWTLAGDLTGELFF; cdr3_nt: TGTGCCTGGACCTTAGCGGGGGACCTCACCGGGGAGCTGTTTTTT
d_call: -; clone_size: many; j_call: TRBJ1-2; v_call: TRBV29-1; cdr3_aa: CSAETLDPASGYGYTF; cdr3_nt: TGCAGCGCCGAAACACTGGACCCCGCGTCTGGCTATGGCTACACCTTC
d_call: -; clone_size: many; j_call: TRBJ2-7; v_call: TRBV20-1; cdr3_aa: CSASNRVVSPYEQYF; cdr3_nt: TGCAGTGCTAGTAACAGGGTCGTATCCCCTTACGAGCAGTACTTC
d_call: -; clone_size: many; j_call: TRBJ2-3; v_call: TRBV6-5; cdr3_aa: CASSYSPLAIPSGTDTQYF; cdr3_nt: TGTGCCAGCAGTTACTCCCCCTTGGCCATACCCTCAGGCACAGATACGCAGTATTTT
d_call: -; clone_size: few; j_call: TRBJ2-1; v_call: TRBV4-1; cdr3_aa: CASSQGPVGASGYNEQFF; cdr3_nt: TGCGCCAGCAGCCAAGGCCCGGTGGGGGCTAGCGGATACAATGAGCAGTTCTTC
d_call: TRBD1; clone_size: -; j_call: TRBJ1-4; v_call: TRBV12-3/TRBV12-4; cdr3_aa: CASSQSPLDRANEKLFF; cdr3_nt: TGTGCCAGCAGTCAATCCCCTTTGGACAGGGCTAATGAAAAACTGTTTTTT
d_call: TRBD2; clone_size: many; j_call: TRBJ2-3; v_call: TRBV6-4; cdr3_aa: CASSHSGSTDTQYF; cdr3_nt: TGTGCCAGCAGTCATAGCGGGAGCACAGATACGCAGTATTTT
d_call: TRBD1; clone_size: few; j_call: TRBJ1-6; v_call: TRBV5-1; cdr3_aa: CASSSGTGSALHF; cdr3_nt: TGCGCCAGCAGCTCCGGGACAGGGTCGGCCCTCCACTTT
d_call: TRBD2; clone_size: -; j_call: TRBJ2-7; v_call: TRBV20-1; cdr3_aa: CSATSSSGSSYEQYF; cdr3_nt: TGCAGTGCTACGTCCTCTAGCGGTTCCTCCTACGAGCAGTACTTC
d_call: TRBD2; clone_size: -; j_call: TRBJ2-1; v_call: TRBV20-1; cdr3_aa: CSAIGTSGVNEQFF; cdr3_nt: TGCAGTGCTATAGGGACTAGCGGGGTGAATGAGCAGTTCTTC
d_call: -; clone_size: few; j_call: TRBJ2-7; v_call: TRBV7-6; cdr3_aa: CASSRGIQYEQYF; cdr3_nt: TGTGCCAGCAGCCGAGGGATTCAATACGAGCAGTACTTC
d_call: TRBD1; clone_size: few; j_call: TRBJ2-2; v_call: TRBV20-1; cdr3_aa: CSAFVGTGGLGELFF; cdr3_nt: TGCAGTGCTTTCGTCGGTACAGGGGGCCTCGGGGAGCTGTTTTTT
d_call: TRBD1; clone_size: once; j_call: TRBJ2-7; v_call: TRBV13; cdr3_aa: CASSSSGQGHEQYF; cdr3_nt: TGTGCCAGCAGCTCATCGGGACAGGGTCACGAGCAGTACTTC
d_call: -; clone_size: -; j_call: TRBJ1-1; v_call: TRBV12-3/TRBV12-4; cdr3_aa: CASSRGGGTEAFF; cdr3_nt: TGTGCCAGCAGTCGGGGAGGCGGGACTGAAGCTTTCTTT
d_call: TRBD1; clone_size: -; j_call: TRBJ1-1; v_call: TRBV6-1; cdr3_aa: CASRETGENTEAFF; cdr3_nt: TGTGCCAGCAGGGAGACAGGGGAGAACACTGAAGCTTTCTTT
d_call: TRBD2; clone_size: -; j_call: TRBJ2-2; v_call: TRBV6-1; cdr3_aa: CASSLFGLAGTNTGELFF; cdr3_nt: TGTGCCAGCAGTCTTTTCGGACTAGCGGGGACCAACACCGGGGAGCTGTTTTTT
d_call: -; clone_size: -; j_call: TRBJ2-1; v_call: TRBV29-1; cdr3_aa: CSVGLRDEQFF; cdr3_nt: TGCAGCGTTGGACTTCGGGATGAGCAGTTCTTC
d_call: TRBD1; clone_size: -; j_call: TRBJ1-2; v_call: TRBV27; cdr3_aa: CASSPMAGGYGYTF; cdr3_nt: TGTGCCAGCAGTCCAATGGCAGGGGGCTATGGCTACACCTTC
d_call: -; clone_size: -; j_call: TRBJ2-3; v_call: TRBV29-1; cdr3_aa: CSVGAGTDTQYF; cdr3_nt: TGCAGCGTTGGGGCAGGGACAGATACGCAGTATTTT
d_call: TRBD1; clone_size: many; j_call: TRBJ1-4; v_call: TRBV7-9; cdr3_aa: CASSLTRQGLDEKLFF; cdr3_nt: TGTGCCAGCAGCTTAACCCGACAGGGGTTGGATGAAAAACTGTTTTTT
d_call: -; clone_size: many; j_call: TRBJ1-1; v_call: TRBV5-1; cdr3_aa: CASSLELGADTEAFF; cdr3_nt: TGCGCCAGCAGCTTGGAACTGGGGGCGGACACTGAAGCTTTCTTT
d_call: -; clone_size: -; j_call: TRBJ1-4; v_call: TRBV15; cdr3_aa: CATSTGLLKEKLFF; cdr3_nt: TGTGCCACCAGCACTGGGTTGCTTAAGGAAAAACTGTTTTTT
d_call: -; clone_size: many; j_call: TRBJ2-1; v_call: TRBV20-1; cdr3_aa: CSARSGGHSYNEQFF; cdr3_nt: TGCAGTGCTAGAAGCGGTGGGCACTCCTACAATGAGCAGTTCTTC
d_call: -; clone_size: many; j_call: TRBJ2-3; v_call: TRBV10-2; cdr3_aa: CASSEVGISTDTQYF; cdr3_nt: TGCGCCAGCAGTGAGGTGGGAATAAGCACAGATACGCAGTATTTT
d_call: -; clone_size: many; j_call: TRBJ2-6; v_call: TRBV29-1; cdr3_aa: CSVSWTGANVLTF; cdr3_nt: TGCAGCGTTAGTTGGACTGGGGCCAACGTCCTGACTTTC
d_call: TRBD2; clone_size: -; j_call: TRBJ2-1; v_call: TRBV5-1; cdr3_aa: CASSLAGTSGRNEQFF; cdr3_nt: TGCGCCAGCAGCTTGGCCGGGACTAGCGGGAGAAATGAGCAGTTCTTC
d_call: -; clone_size: -; j_call: TRBJ2-7; v_call: TRBV3-1; cdr3_aa: CASSQDFTYEQYF; cdr3_nt: TGTGCCAGCAGCCAAGATTTTACCTACGAGCAGTACTTC
d_call: -; clone_size: many; j_call: TRBJ2-7; v_call: TRBV12-3/TRBV12-4; cdr3_aa: CASSPGRVHEQYF; cdr3_nt: TGTGCCAGCAGCCCCGGCAGGGTGCACGAGCAGTACTTC
d_call: -; clone_size: -; j_call: TRBJ2-3; v_call: TRBV7-8; cdr3_aa: CASSSDGGRPDTQYF; cdr3_nt: TGTGCCAGCAGCAGCGACGGGGGGCGACCAGATACGCAGTATTTT
d_call: -; clone_size: few; j_call: TRBJ1-2; v_call: TRBV12-3/TRBV12-4; cdr3_aa: CASSSHRVSNYGYTF; cdr3_nt: TGTGCCAGCAGTTCCCACAGGGTGTCGAACTATGGCTACACCTTC
d_call: TRBD1; clone_size: many; j_call: TRBJ2-1; v_call: TRBV27; cdr3_aa: CASSEDRGAYNEQFF; cdr3_nt: TGTGCCAGCAGTGAGGACAGGGGTGCATACAATGAGCAGTTCTTC
d_call: -; clone_size: -; j_call: TRBJ2-6; v_call: TRBV29-1; cdr3_aa: CSVEADSGANVLTF; cdr3_nt: TGCAGCGTTGAAGCCGACTCTGGGGCCAACGTCCTGACTTTC
d_call: TRBD1; clone_size: many; j_call: TRBJ2-3; v_call: TRBV7-6; cdr3_aa: CASSQTGGTDTQYF; cdr3_nt: TGTGCCAGCAGCCAGACAGGGGGCACAGATACGCAGTATTTT
d_call: -; clone_size: many; j_call: TRBJ2-7; v_call: TRBV5-1; cdr3_aa: CASSLAEAETYEQYF; cdr3_nt: TGCGCCAGCAGCTTGGCTGAGGCAGAAACCTACGAGCAGTACTTC
d_call: TRBD1; clone_size: few; j_call: TRBJ2-1; v_call: TRBV3-1; cdr3_aa: CASSQKSGQGASRGFYNEQFF; cdr3_nt: TGTGCCAGCAGCCAGAAGTCGGGACAGGGGGCGAGTAGGGGGTTCTACAATGAGCAGTTCTTC
d_call: -; clone_size: few; j_call: TRBJ2-2; v_call: TRBV27; cdr3_aa: CASSIERPGRRELFF; cdr3_nt: TGTGCCAGCAGCATCGAAAGGCCAGGTCGCCGGGAGCTGTTTTTT
d_call: -; clone_size: few; j_call: TRBJ2-5; v_call: TRBV7-9; cdr3_aa: CASSRYSGAGETQYF; cdr3_nt: TGTGCCAGCAGTCGGTACTCTGGGGCCGGGGAGACCCAGTACTTC
d_call: -; clone_size: few; j_call: TRBJ2-2; v_call: TRBV2; cdr3_aa: CASRAGNTGELFF; cdr3_nt: TGTGCCAGCAGAGCTGGGAACACCGGGGAGCTGTTTTTT
d_call: -; clone_size: many; j_call: TRBJ2-7; v_call: TRBV5-1; cdr3_aa: CASSSPARPYEQYF; cdr3_nt: TGCGCCAGCAGCTCCCCGGCACGACCTTACGAGCAGTACTTC
d_call: -; clone_size: many; j_call: TRBJ2-3; v_call: TRBV20-1; cdr3_aa: CSARVLGKESQYF; cdr3_nt: TGCAGTGCTAGAGTATTGGGAAAGGAATCGCAGTATTTT
d_call: -; clone_size: -; j_call: TRBJ2-7; v_call: TRBV12-3/TRBV12-4; cdr3_aa: CASSWQGNEQYF; cdr3_nt: TGTGCCAGCTCTTGGCAGGGTAACGAGCAGTACTTC
d_call: -; clone_size: few; j_call: TRBJ2-5; v_call: TRBV14; cdr3_aa: CASSHTQRVGETQYF; cdr3_nt: TGTGCCAGCAGCCATACTCAGAGGGTGGGAGAGACCCAGTACTTC
d_call: -; clone_size: many; j_call: TRBJ2-7; v_call: TRBV15; cdr3_aa: CATSLKTWTEDEQYF; cdr3_nt: TGTGCCACCAGCCTCAAGACTTGGACGGAGGACGAGCAGTACTTC
d_call: -; clone_size: few; j_call: TRBJ1-6; v_call: TRBV28; cdr3_aa: CASSSPARTVSPLHF; cdr3_nt: TGTGCCAGCAGTTCCCCGGCCCGGACGGTTTCACCCCTCCACTTT
d_call: TRBD1; clone_size: many; j_call: TRBJ2-7; v_call: TRBV12-3/TRBV12-4; cdr3_aa: CASSLGTGGYEQYF; cdr3_nt: TGTGCCAGCAGTTTAGGGACAGGGGGGTACGAGCAGTACTTC
d_call: -; clone_size: few; j_call: TRBJ1-1; v_call: TRBV5-6; cdr3_aa: CASSLGHWNTEAFF; cdr3_nt: TGTGCCAGCAGCTTGGGTCACTGGAACACTGAAGCTTTCTTT